Sequencing of this T cell receptor beta chain was carried out in a study of cytomegalovirus exposure and HLA in healthy donors. Findings and caveats of the study: V segments that were indistinguishable, TRBV6-2 and TRBV6-3 among them, were omitted from analysis. Data from an earlier analysis indicated that most TCR beta V segments were productive either about 87% or about 30% of the time. TCR beta sequences reportedly predicted most subjects' HLA-A and HLA-B alleles accurately.

Use of 60 Vbeta and 13 Jbeta primers characterized the PCR. Only in-frame clones appear in the TCRdb table, and some are missing; sequencing was by immunoSEQ multiplex PCR. The table lists 120,000 or so clones, roughly 74% of them singletons. Comment on this clone: Its cognate antigen is unknown.

Trimming removed 1 base at V and 5 bases at J, with 13 bases between. Per germline, CDR1 SGHTA and CDR2 FQGNSA. The CDR3 has 15 amino acids. The gene calls are TRBV7-2 and TRBJ2-3, with D perhaps TRBD2 (5 bases). The sequenced sample consisted of PBMCs. The receptor was derived from a woman between 50 and 59 years old in good health and CMV-seropositive. The DNA of the CDR3 is TGTGCCAGCAGCTTAGTGTCCGGGGTCGGAGATACGCAGTATTTT. Protein: CASSLVSGVGDTQYF.